Below, one T cell receptor beta chain is given with its context. The antigen remains unidentified. The V and J ends lost 0 bases and 3 bases respectively, with 6 bases between them. Germline V gene sequence: CDR1 SGDLS, CDR2 YYNGEE. The CDR3 extends over 13 amino acids. The source of the sample is a study of OX40 agonist ivuxolimab in advanced cancers. Study observations and caveats: Low normalized clonal expansion also occurred in some nonresponding patients. At 0.1 to 3.0 mg/kg, CD4+ and CD8+ blood T cells expanded clonally by week 6. In CD8+ T cells, expanded clones were on average more numerous than in CD4+. At 0.1-3.0 mg/kg, partial responders had clonal expansion among the lowest observed.

The method was immunoSEQ multiplex PCR; TCRdb's version includes in-frame clones alone and lacks a portion of them. The top ten hold roughly 4.9% of the sample, which has tens of thousands of clones, approximately 81% seen once. The source is an adult with an advanced solid tumor such as melanoma, head and neck, liver or kidney cancer. The sequencing used CD4+ or CD8+ T cells sorted from blood, collected in a trial of the OX40 agonist ivuxolimab. This chain connects TRBV9 to TRBJ1-1, with no clear D. CDR3 sequence (DNA): TGTGCCAGCAGCGTAGCCGGGTACACTGAAGCTTTCTTT. Translating it yields CASSVAGYTEAFF.